Following are 20 T cell receptor beta chains from one sample sequenced in a study of shared T cell receptors in the human thymus. TCRdb keeps only in-frame clones here, not all; method: immunoSEQ multiplex PCR. This table holds some 760,000 clones, approximately 83% found once. This sample was shared with a second study, whose subject was human thymus T cells.

The sequencing sample was made of thymocytes. Source of these receptors: a girl in the first two years of life with a congenital heart defect.

V gene TRBV18 combines with J gene TRBJ1-2; D call uncertain. Trimming stripped 3 bases from V and 0 bases from J, with 20 bases between. The CDR3 contains 18 residues. CDR1 KGHSH and CDR2 LQKENI come from the germline V gene. The CDR3 sequence is CASSPRLNRRPTNYGYTF. The CDR3, as DNA: TGTGCCAGCTCACCTCGATTAAACCGCAGGCCAACTAACTATGGCTACACCTTC.

The rearrangement links TRBV2 to TRBJ2-1; 8 bases are a match to TRBD2. The V gene end was trimmed by 7 bases and the J gene end by 3 bases; junction bases not matched to a gene: 5. The CDR3 extends over 14 amino acids. Germline values: CDR1 SNHLY, CDR2 FYNNEI. The CDR3 protein is CASTGGLYYNEQFF. For the CDR3, the DNA is TGTGCCAGCACGGGGGGGCTATACTACAATGAGCAGTTCTTC.

V and J are TRBV7-9 and TRBJ1-1; 7 bases align to TRBD1. Per germline, CDR1 SEHNR and CDR2 FQNEAQ (reference sequence). V shed 4 bases, J shed 3 bases, and the junction held 5 bases outside the gene matches. The length of the CDR3 is 14 residues. The chain's CDR3 is CASSSSGQDTEAFF. CDR3 sequence (DNA): TGTGCCAGCAGCTCGTCTGGACAGGACACTGAAGCTTTCTTT.

The chain is built from TRBV4-1 and TRBJ1-1; possible D gene TRBD1, 6 bases. Germline CDR1 is MGHRA and CDR2 is YSYEKL. The CDR3 is 14 amino acids. V gave up 4 bases and J gave up 1 base, with 10 bases separating them. CDR3 in amino acids: CASSRSGANTEAFF. The CDR3 DNA follows: TGCGCCAGCAGCCGTTCAGGGGCGAACACTGAAGCTTTCTTT.

The rearrangement uses TRBV12-2 and TRBJ2-4; TRBD1 was called by the table and not checked on the DNA. TRBV12-2 counts as a pseudogene. The CDR3 contains 17 residues. The CDR3 DNA reads as TGTGCAAGTCGCTTAGCGTACAGGGGGATAACCAAAAACATTCAGTACTTC. As protein: CASRLAYRGITKNIQYF.

The chain links TRBV25-1 to TRBJ1-1; 10 bases line up with TRBD1. The ends lost 4 bases at V and 5 bases at J; junction bases unmatched: 10. The CDR3 consists of 16 residues. Germline assignment: CDR1 MGHDK and CDR2 SYGVNS. DNA for the CDR3: TGTGCCAGCAGTGGATCCGGGACAGGGGATGCGACTGAAGCTTTCTTT. Protein: CASSGSGTGDATEAFF.

This clone was counted a few times. Here the CDR3 reads CASSKGQNTEAFF. The CDR3, as DNA: TGTGCCAGCAGCAAGGGACAGAACACTGAAGCTTTCTTT. The chain joins TRBV7-2 to TRBJ1-1; a weak D match, TRBD1 (6 bases). V lost 5 bases and J lost 1, with 8 bases in between. CDR1 is SGHTA and CDR2 is FQGNSA in the germline V gene. This CDR3 has 13 residues.

This clone was recorded a few times. The rearrangement uses TRBV28 and TRBJ2-7; D is perhaps TRBD2 (5 bases). Germline V lookup: CDR1 MDHEN, CDR2 SYDVKM. V lost 2 bases, J lost 6 bases, and 11 bases lay in between. The CDR3 consists of 13 residues. This chain's CDR3 is CASSLPARVEQYF. CDR3 nucleotide sequence: TGTGCCAGCAGTTTACCCGCGAGGGTCGAGCAGTACTTC.

The rearrangement links TRBV10-3 to TRBJ2-1; 7 nucleotides match TRBD2. The CDR3 runs to 13 residues. V shed 11 bases, J shed 5 bases, and the junction held 9 bases outside the gene matches. CDR1 is ENHRY, CDR2 SYGVKD, per germline. In DNA form, the CDR3 reads TGTGCCGCAGCGGGGTTAGTTCACAATGAGCAGTTCTTC. The encoded protein is CAAAGLVHNEQFF.

V gene TRBV19 combines with J gene TRBJ2-2; maybe TRBD2 (6 bases). The CDR3 sequence is 16 residues long. Trimming left V 5 bases short and J 0 bases short, with 13 bases between. Germline CDR1 reads LNHDA; CDR2 reads SQIVND (reference sequence). The CDR3 reads CASSWRVPSNTGELFF. Written as DNA, the CDR3 is TGTGCCAGTAGTTGGAGGGTACCATCGAACACCGGGGAGCTGTTTTTT.

J is TRBJ1-5 and V is TRBV15, with D uncertain. The V gene lost 4 bases and the J gene lost 4 bases, with 23 bases spanning the gap. This CDR3 has 18 amino acids. Germline loops: CDR1 LNHNV, CDR2 YYDKDF (reference sequence). The CDR3 DNA reads as TGTGCCACCAGCAATGGGTACAGACCGTGGAATGCGAATCAGCCCCAGCATTTT. This sequence encodes CATSNGYRPWNANQPQHF.

V gene TRBV6-6 combines with J gene TRBJ2-5; 7 bases fit TRBD1. J gave up 4 bases and V 7 bases, and 9 bases lay outside the gene matches. This CDR3 spans 14 amino acids. The germline V gene has CDR1 MNHNY and CDR2 SVGAGI (reference sequence). The chain's CDR3 is CASKPHRGGETQYF. The CDR3 DNA sequence: TGTGCCAGCAAGCCCCACAGGGGCGGAGAGACCCAGTACTTC.

The rearrangement uses TRBV21-1 and TRBJ1-3; the table names TRBD1, a call not compared with the DNA. TRBV21-1 is a recognized pseudogene. The CDR3 sequence is 15 residues long. Written as DNA, the CDR3 is TGTGCCAGCAGCATCTGGGACAGATGTGAAAACACCATATATTTT. The encoded protein is CASSIWDRCENTIYF.

This chain links TRBV27 with TRBJ1-2; TRBD1 aligns across 9 bases. J lost 8 bases, V lost 5 bases, and 6 bases had no gene match. Germline CDR1 reads MNHEY; CDR2 reads SMNVEV (reference sequence). The CDR3 length is 13 residues. Here the CDR3 DNA reads TGTGCCAGCAGTACCGACAGGGGGAGCGGCTACACCTTC. Translated, it gives CASSTDRGSGYTF.

The chain joins TRBV7-2 to TRBJ1-6; D may be TRBD1 (6 bases). The ends were cut back, 5 bases at V and 3 bases at J, with 14 bases in the middle. Germline CDR1 is SGHTA and CDR2 is FQGNSA. The CDR3 is made up of 16 amino acids. CDR3 sequence: CASSRTGRGYNSPLHF. In nucleotides, the CDR3 is TGTGCCAGCAGCCGAACAGGGAGAGGCTATAATTCACCCCTCCACTTT.

The sample holds one count of this clone. The V call is TRBV6-5, the J call TRBJ1-5, with D maybe TRBD1 (6 bases). V lost 4 bases and J 3 bases, leaving 16 bases between the germline ends. The germline V gene has CDR1 MNHEY and CDR2 SVGAGI. CDR3 length equals 16 residues. The CDR3 reads CASSSRQEHINQPQHF. The CDR3 DNA reads as TGTGCCAGCAGTTCTCGACAGGAGCACATCAATCAGCCCCAGCATTTT.

This chain joins TRBV11-3 and TRBJ2-2; the D is unclear. The V end was cut by 0 bases, the J end by 1 base, with 3 bases between. The CDR3 consists of 14 residues. Germline V gives CDR1 SGHNT, CDR2 YENEEA. CDR3 bases: TGTGCCAGCAGCTTAGACAGGAACACCGGGGAGCTGTTTTTT. Amino acid sequence: CASSLDRNTGELFF.

CDR3: CASSWEGPTEAFF. CDR3 in DNA: TGCGCCAGCAGCTGGGAGGGTCCCACTGAAGCTTTCTTT. The chain uses TRBV5-1 and TRBJ1-1; D is uncertain. The CDR3 is made up of 13 amino acids. Trimming took off 3 bases at V and 4 bases at J, with 10 bases between the two ends. Germline-derived CDR1 and CDR2 are SGHRS and YFSETQ.

CDR3 amino acids: CATRGEHNTGELFF. The CDR3 DNA follows: TGCGCCACCCGGGGGGAGCATAACACCGGGGAGCTGTTTTTT. The chain carries TRBV5-1 and TRBJ2-2; 7 nucleotides agree with TRBD2. Trimming removed 9 bases from V and 2 bases from J; junction bases left unmatched: 7. Germline CDR1 is SGHRS and CDR2 is YFSETQ. There are 14 residues in the CDR3. The whole variable domain, remainder taken from reference TRBV5-1 and TRBJ2-2, is KAGVTQTPRYLIKTRGQQVTLSCSPISGHRSVSWYQQTPGQGLQFLFEYFSETQRNKGNFPGRFSGRQFSNSRSEMNVSTLELGDSALYLCATRGEHNTGELFFGEGSRLTVL.

CDR3 in amino acids: CASSWHRDRDRTYEKLFF. The CDR3 DNA is TGTGCCAGCAGCTGGCACCGGGACAGGGATCGTACTTATGAAAAACTGTTTTTT. The chain links TRBV5-4 to TRBJ1-4; 9 bases map to TRBD1. The CDR3 runs 18 residues. CDR1 and CDR2 from the germline V gene are SGHNT and YYREEE (reference sequence). J gave up 6 bases and V 3 bases, and 15 bases lay outside the gene matches.